This T cell receptor (beta chain) originates from a study of blood T cell repertoires in COVID-19. The overall study: The United States, Italy and Spain supplied acute and convalescent COVID-19 samples. PBMCs, B-cell-depleted T cells, or T cells were the source of the cDNA or gDNA that made up the material.

Trimming removed 4 bases at V and 5 bases at J, with 18 bases between. The CDR3 covers 15 residues. CDR1 is SGHNT, CDR2 YYREEE, per germline (reference sequence). In the authors' methods: Amplification of reference gene primers provided the estimated nucleated cell counts. Repertoires were generated with immunoSEQ multiplex PCR, while TCRdb's copy carries only in-frame clones and drops some. The DNA was the basis for D and trimming; V, J and clone size are from that table. This table holds tens of thousands of clones, around 78% found once. The chain recombines TRBV5-4 with TRBJ1-1; weak D call: TRBD1 (5 bases). The clonotype was recovered from a human donor in a cohort sampled during active COVID-19. Sequenced: peripheral blood. The DNA for the CDR3 is TGTGCCAGCAGCCTTGGCCGGGGGGTTATGACTGAAGCTTTCTTT. This gives the protein CASSLGRGVMTEAFF.